These 30 T cell receptor beta chains came from one sample sequenced in a study of blood T cell repertoires in COVID-19 (dated by TCRdb to 2020 to 2022). The library was obtained by the immunoSEQ multiplex PCR assay. In its TCRdb copy, this immuneACCESS table keeps in-frame sequences only and misses some clones. Where compared with another copy, unresolved V genes explain less than half of these, and the others have no known cause. The sample yields 200,000 to 250,000 clones; roughly 86% were counted once. Jointly, the top ten make up just over 2.5% of the sample. Source material: PBMCs or T cells enriched from blood (not recorded which). These receptors were taken from a woman aged 25 to 39 with acute COVID-19.

The chain recombines TRBV6-1 with TRBJ1-5; possible D gene TRBD1, 5 bases. Trimming took off 3 bases at V and 6 bases at J, with 9 bases between the two ends. The CDR3 consists of 13 residues. The germline CDR1 and CDR2 sequences are MNHNS and SASEGT. The CDR3 sequence: CASSDYRGQPQHF. CDR3 DNA sequence: TGTGCCAGCAGTGATTATAGGGGTCAGCCCCAGCATTTT.

The CDR3 DNA reads TGTGCCAGTAGTAGATGGGGGGGCGCGGGGAATGAGCAGTTCTTC. Encoded protein: CASSRWGGAGNEQFF. The chain employs TRBV19 and TRBJ2-1, with D possibly matching TRBD2 (7 bases). The V and J ends lost 4 bases and 7 bases respectively, with 17 bases between them. Germline V gives CDR1 LNHDA, CDR2 SQIVND (reference sequence). The CDR3 consists of 15 residues.

Only one count was recorded for this clone. CDR3 sequence (DNA): TGTGCCAGCAGCCAGCAGGTGGGAGCTAACTATGGCTACACCTTC. Its translation is CASSQQVGANYGYTF. This chain joins TRBV7-2 and TRBJ1-2; D is unclear. The CDR3 is 15 amino acids. V was shortened by 5 bases and J by 0 bases, with 13 bases between the two germline ends. The V gene's germline CDR1 is SGHTA and CDR2 FQGNSA. Together with reference TRBV7-2 and TRBJ1-2, the CDR3 gives the full variable domain: GAGVSQSPSNKVTEKGKDVELRCDPISGHTALYWYRQSLGQGLEFLIYFQGNSAPDKSGLPSDRFSAERTGGSVSTLTIQRTQQEDSAVYLCASSQQVGANYGYTFGSGTRLTVV.

This clone was counted once. The chain links TRBV7-9 to TRBJ1-1, with a weak D call TRBD1 (5 bases). Between the trimmed V and J ends, which lost 3 bases and 2 bases, there was a span of 13 bases. CDR3 length equals 15 residues. The germline CDR1 and CDR2 sequences are SEHNR and FQNEAQ (reference sequence). The CDR3 region is CASSFTGLRNTEAFF. CDR3 sequence (DNA): TGTGCCAGCAGCTTCACGGGACTCCGAAACACTGAAGCTTTCTTT. The complete variable domain, with remaining parts taken from reference TRBV7-9 and TRBJ1-1, reads DTGVSQNPRHKITKRGQNVTFRCDPISEHNRLYWYRQTLGQGPEFLTYFQNEAQLEKSRLLSDRFSAERPKGSFSTLEIQRTEQGDSAMYLCASSFTGLRNTEAFFGQGTRLTVV.

The chain employs TRBV7-9 and TRBJ1-2; a weak D match, TRBD1 (5 bases). V lost 6 bases to trimming and J lost 4 bases, with 15 bases between them. Germline lookup yields CDR1 SEHNR and CDR2 FQNEAQ (reference sequence). This CDR3 is 14 amino acids long. In DNA form, the CDR3 reads TGTGCCAGCAGTAAACAGGACCCCGCCTATGGCTACACCTTC. This sequence encodes CASSKQDPAYGYTF.

CDR3: CASSSTTGGGTEAFF. The CDR3, as DNA: TGTGCCAGCAGCTCGACGACAGGGGGCGGCACTGAAGCTTTCTTT. The genes are TRBV7-9 and TRBJ1-1; 10 nucleotides align to TRBD1. Losses at the gene ends were 4 bases for V and 4 bases for J; bases not matched to a gene: 6. The CDR3 extends over 15 amino acids. The germline V gene encodes CDR1 SEHNR and CDR2 FQNEAQ (reference sequence).

DNA for the CDR3: TGCGCCAGCAGCCAGGAAGACAGTGCCGCTAACTATGGCTACACCTTC. Translated: CASSQEDSAANYGYTF. The rearrangement links TRBV4-3 to TRBJ1-2; TRBD1 is a possible D gene (5 bases). From germline, CDR1 is LGHNA and CDR2 YSLEER. The CDR3 extends over 16 amino acids. The V gene lost 3 bases and the J gene lost 0 bases, with 14 bases spanning the gap.

The rearrangement links TRBV5-1 to TRBJ2-1; 8 nucleotides line up with TRBD1. The length of the CDR3 is 16 residues. The trim removed 0 bases at V and 2 bases at J, leaving 4 bases unmatched. Germline lookup yields CDR1 SGHRS and CDR2 YFSETQ. CDR3 sequence reads: CASSLAGRGPYNEQFF. The CDR3 nucleotides read TGCGCCAGCAGCTTGGCGGGCAGGGGGCCCTACAATGAGCAGTTCTTC.

This chain uses TRBV19 with TRBJ1-1, with D maybe TRBD1 (6 bases). The germline V and J ends were trimmed by 2 bases and 1 base, with 17 bases remaining between them. Germline-derived CDR1 and CDR2 are LNHDA and SQIVND (reference sequence). This CDR3 is 17 amino acids long. The DNA of the CDR3 is TGTGCCAGTAGTATACGACCCCTAGACAGGTCGAACACTGAAGCTTTCTTT. As protein: CASSIRPLDRSNTEAFF.

The chain's CDR3 is CASSFSGEKGYTF. CDR3 nucleotides: TGTGCCAGCAGCTTTTCAGGGGAGAAGGGCTACACCTTC. The V gene is TRBV5-5, the J gene TRBJ1-2, with a tentative D call TRBD1 (6 bases). The CDR3 has 13 amino acids. The V and J ends lost 2 bases and 8 bases respectively, with 13 bases between them. Germline V CDR1 and CDR2: SGHKS, YYEKEE (reference sequence).

V is TRBV6-4 and J is TRBJ2-1, with 9 bases identical to TRBD2. CDR3 length equals 15 residues. J was trimmed by 8 bases and V by 5 bases; bases with no gene match: 10. Germline V gives CDR1 MRHNA, CDR2 SNTAGT. The CDR3 DNA sequence: TGTGCCAGCAGTCCCGGGACTAGCTCACCTCATGAGCAGTTCTTC. Protein: CASSPGTSSPHEQFF.

This chain links TRBV5-1 with TRBJ2-7; 9 bases map to TRBD1. The germline gives CDR1 SGHRS, CDR2 YFSETQ. V lost 3 bases to trimming and J lost 3 bases; unmatched junction nucleotides: 7. The CDR3 runs to 15 residues. The CDR3 DNA reads TGCGCCAGCAGCTACCACCGGACAGGGGTCTACGAGCAGTACTTC. As protein: CASSYHRTGVYEQYF.

V and J are TRBV10-3 and TRBJ1-5; no firm D call. Germline lookup yields CDR1 ENHRY and CDR2 SYGVKD. There are 13 residues in the CDR3. V was shortened by 8 bases and J by 3 bases, with 11 bases between the two germline ends. The CDR3 loop reads CAIRDKINQPQHF. Written as DNA, the CDR3 is TGTGCCATCCGAGACAAAATCAATCAGCCCCAGCATTTT.

This clone was seen just once. This chain joins TRBV7-9 and TRBJ2-1, with 10 bases lining up with TRBD2. The CDR3 is 15 amino acids. Germline V gene lookup returns CDR1 SEHNR and CDR2 FQNEAQ (reference sequence). J was trimmed by 2 bases and V by 5 bases; bases with no gene match: 3. The CDR3 sequence: CASSPSGGAYNEQFF. CDR3 bases: TGTGCCAGCAGCCCCAGCGGGGGGGCCTACAATGAGCAGTTCTTC.

The chain recombines TRBV7-2 with TRBJ1-2, with TRBD1 matching over 7 bases. V lost 9 bases and J lost 5; bases outside the gene matches: 18. There are 16 residues in the CDR3. CDR1 is SGHTA, CDR2 FQGNSA, per germline. CDR3 residues: CASTPGTDLFGYGYTF. In DNA, the CDR3 is TGTGCCAGTACCCCCGGGACAGACCTCTTTGGATATGGCTACACCTTC. The complete variable domain, with remaining parts taken from reference TRBV7-2 and TRBJ1-2, reads GAGVSQSPSNKVTEKGKDVELRCDPISGHTALYWYRQSLGQGLEFLIYFQGNSAPDKSGLPSDRFSAERTGGSVSTLTIQRTQQEDSAVYLCASTPGTDLFGYGYTFGSGTRLTVV.

This chain's CDR3 is CASSPTGEDTQYF. DNA of the CDR3: TGTGCCAGCAGTCCCACAGGGGAAGATACGCAGTATTTT. This chain uses TRBV6-5 with TRBJ2-3, with 7 bases identical to TRBD1. After removal of 5 bases from V and 5 bases from J, the junction contained 4 bases not matched to a gene. The CDR3 has 13 residues. CDR1 and CDR2 from the germline V gene are MNHEY and SVGAGI.

There are a few counts of this clone. The chain employs TRBV7-2 and TRBJ1-1; D remains unclear. V was shortened by 0 bases and J by 4 bases, with 15 bases between the two germline ends. The CDR3 loop spans 16 amino acids. The V gene's germline CDR1 is SGHTA and CDR2 FQGNSA. In nucleotides, the CDR3 is TGTGCCAGCAGCTTAGCGCTAGACGGTCGGGGCACTGAAGCTTTCTTT. It encodes CASSLALDGRGTEAFF.

V and J are TRBV10-2 and TRBJ2-1; 7 nucleotides agree with TRBD1. Germline-derived CDR1 and CDR2 are WSHSY and SAAADI. The trim removed 7 bases at V and 2 bases at J, leaving 8 bases unmatched. The CDR3 loop spans 15 amino acids. In DNA, the CDR3 is TGCGCCAGCAAAGGGGGCATGGGCCCCTACAATGAGCAGTTCTTC. Translating gives CASKGGMGPYNEQFF.

This clone was seen a single time. J is TRBJ2-5 and V is TRBV15, with D possibly matching TRBD2 (6 bases). V lost 5 bases to trimming and J lost 4 bases, with 17 bases between them. The CDR3 consists of 15 residues. Germline loops: CDR1 LNHNV, CDR2 YYDKDF (reference sequence). CDR3 in amino acids: CATSAQTRLGETQYF. CDR3 bases: TGTGCCACCAGCGCTCAGACTAGGCTAGGAGAGACCCAGTACTTC. Complete variable domain (other parts from reference TRBV15 and TRBJ2-5): DAMVIQNPRYQVTQFGKPVTLSCSQTLNHNVMYWYQQKSSQAPKLLFHYYDKDFNNEADTPDNFQSRRPNTSFCFLDIRSPGLGDTAMYLCATSAQTRLGETQYFGPGTRLLVL.

The chain carries TRBV18 and TRBJ1-5; D uncertain. The CDR3 is 13 amino acids. Trimming pared 3 bases from V and 5 bases from J, leaving 8 bases between. Germline V gene sequence: CDR1 KGHSH, CDR2 LQKENI. The CDR3 sequence: CASSPGRDQPQHF. The CDR3 nucleotides read TGTGCCAGCTCACCCGGGAGAGATCAGCCCCAGCATTTT.

The chain carries TRBV2 and TRBJ2-1, with TRBD1 as a possible D gene (5 bases). The V end was cut by 3 bases, the J end by 7 bases, with 10 bases between. Germline lookup yields CDR1 SNHLY and CDR2 FYNNEI. CDR3 length: 13 residues. The CDR3 DNA reads as TGTGCCAGCAGTGACAGGGTAACAAATGAGCAGTTCTTC. Encoded protein: CASSDRVTNEQFF.

The chain links TRBV3-1 (or the pseudogene TRBV3-2) to TRBJ2-2; TRBD2 agrees at 10 bases. This CDR3 region has 16 residues. Germline lookup yields CDR1 LGHDT and CDR2 YNNKEL (reference sequence). Trimming took 6 bases from V and 1 from J; bases not matched to a gene: 5. CDR3 loop: CASRPSSGGNTGELFF. CDR3 bases: TGTGCCAGCAGGCCCTCTAGCGGGGGGAACACCGGGGAGCTGTTTTTT.

The CDR3 sequence is CASSPGQGYGYTF. CDR3 DNA: TGTGCCAGCAGCCCCGGACAGGGCTATGGCTACACCTTC. The J gene is TRBJ1-2, the V gene TRBV7-2; 8 positions agree with TRBD1. The ends lost 5 bases at V and 4 bases at J; junction bases unmatched: 3. CDR3 length: 13 residues. Germline V gives CDR1 SGHTA, CDR2 FQGNSA.

The J gene is TRBJ2-2, the V gene TRBV24-1; D uncertain. CDR1 and CDR2 from the germline V gene are KGHDR and SFDVKD. V lost 2 bases and J lost 1, with 4 bases in between. The CDR3 extends over 14 amino acids. CDR3 protein: CATSDSGNTGELFF. For the CDR3, the DNA is TGTGCCACCAGTGATTCAGGGAACACCGGGGAGCTGTTTTTT.

This clone was counted a single time. The genes are TRBV27 and TRBJ2-3; the match to TRBD2 covers 8 bases. CDR3 size: 15 residues. J lost 4 bases, V lost 2 bases, and 5 bases had no gene match. CDR1 MNHEY and CDR2 SMNVEV come from the germline V gene (reference sequence). CDR3 coding DNA: TGTGCCAGCAGTTTAGAGGGACTAGAGGCAGATACGCAGTATTTT. Translating it yields CASSLEGLEADTQYF.

The genes are TRBV27 and TRBJ2-7; TRBD1 aligns across 8 bases. The junction had 7 bases not matched to a gene; V was cut back by 4 bases and J by 5 bases. Germline assignment: CDR1 MNHEY and CDR2 SMNVEV (reference sequence). The CDR3 is 14 amino acids. Here the CDR3 DNA reads TGTGCCAGCAGTTACAACAGGGGGTCGCACGAGCAGTACTTC. It codes for CASSYNRGSHEQYF.

This clone was seen more than once but under ten times. The DNA for the CDR3 is TGTGCCAGCAGCCCGTCCGTGGAAGGGGGTGAAGCTTTCTTT. Protein product: CASSPSVEGGEAFF. The chain employs TRBV6-2 or TRBV6-3 and TRBJ1-1, with D perhaps matching TRBD1 (6 bases). V was pared by 6 bases and J by 7 bases, with 18 bases between. CDR3 length equals 14 residues. Germline assignment: CDR1 MNHEY and CDR2 SVGEGT.

The CDR3 DNA follows: TGCGCCAGCAGCTACGTTTCGGACAGGGTGAGCGATGAGACCCAGTACTTC. Its translation is CASSYVSDRVSDETQYF. The rearrangement joins TRBV5-1 to TRBJ2-5; 8 nucleotides match TRBD1. In germline, CDR1 is SGHRS, CDR2 YFSETQ. CDR3 length equals 17 residues. The J segment lost 5 bases and the V segment lost 3 bases, leaving 15 bases of the junction unmatched.

The chain uses TRBV7-9 and TRBJ1-2; maybe TRBD1 (5 bases). The CDR3 length is 15 residues. Germline CDR1 SEHNR, CDR2 FQNEAQ (reference sequence). V gave up 1 base and J gave up 4 bases, with 13 bases separating them. CDR3 residues: CASSLVTGAPYGYTF. CDR3 coding DNA: TGTGCCAGCAGCTTAGTAACAGGCGCACCCTATGGCTACACCTTC.

J is TRBJ2-5 and V is TRBV2; 9 bases line up with TRBD2. V lost 6 bases and J lost 5; bases outside the gene matches: 10. Per the germline V gene, CDR1 is SNHLY and CDR2 is FYNNEI. This CDR3 is built from 15 residues. The DNA of the CDR3 is TGTGCCAGCAGCAGGGATATAGCGGGGGTGGAGACCCAGTACTTC. This translates into CASSRDIAGVETQYF. The full variable domain, rest sourced from reference TRBV2 and TRBJ2-5, is EPEVTQTPSHQVTQMGQEVILRCVPISNHLYFYWYRQILGQKVEFLVSFYNNEISEKSEIFDDQFSVERPDGSNFTLKIRSTKLEDSAMYFCASSRDIAGVETQYFGPGTRLLVL.